The clone carrying this T cell receptor beta chain was recorded a few times. Each CDR3 protein is one row after TCRdb ran MiXCR on the RT-PCR reads. The table lists more than 600,000 distinct CDR3 sequences, 14% of them singletons. Germline CDR1 reads MNHEY; CDR2 reads SMNVEV (reference sequence). The CDR3 is made up of 14 amino acids. Between the trimmed V and J ends, which lost 6 bases and 3 bases, there was a span of 15 bases. The chain is built from TRBV27 and TRBJ2-7; TRBD1 or TRBD2 may be the D gene (5 bases each). Material for sequencing was memory CD4+ T cells from blood. The source is a female donor in good health, serving as a healthy control. This CDR3 reads CASRGTRDGYEQYF. The CDR3 DNA reads TGTGCCAGCAGGGGCACTCGGGACGGCTACGAGCAGTACTTC.